These 27 T cell receptor beta chains came from one sample sequenced in a study of T cell repertoires in ileal Crohn's disease. Time point defined: neoterminal ileum biopsy at postoperative endoscopy, about 6 months after surgery. Method: immunoSEQ multiplex PCR; TCRdb's copy keeps in-frame clones and lacks some. Of some 10,000 clones in the sample, 65% to 85% were seen once. The sequencing input was ileal tissue. These receptor sequences come from an adult with Crohn's disease.

The chain has TRBV29-1 and TRBJ2-7, with a possible D match to TRBD1 (5 bases). V lost 4 bases, J lost 5 bases, and 12 bases lay in between. Germline V CDR1 and CDR2: SQVTM, ANQGSEA. CDR3 length equals 12 residues. The CDR3: CSVVGRVHEQYF. In DNA form, the CDR3 reads TGCAGCGTTGTCGGCAGGGTCCACGAGCAGTACTTC.

This clone has only a few counts. The chain uses TRBV7-6 and TRBJ2-5; the D gene is possibly TRBD1 (6 bases). With the DNA end fitting TRBJ2-7 better, the J assignment may be wrong. CDR1 SGHVS and CDR2 FNYEAQ come from the germline V gene. This CDR3 spans 16 amino acids. The CDR3 DNA follows: TGTGCCAGCAGCTCAGGGGTTACTAGTGGAACCTACGAGCAGTACTTC. This codes for CASSSGVTSGTYEQYF.

The chain recombines TRBV7-9 with TRBJ2-7; 7 bases match TRBD2. The CDR3 is made up of 18 amino acids. The germline gives CDR1 SEHNR, CDR2 FQNEAQ (reference sequence). V lost 5 bases to trimming and J lost 7 bases; unmatched junction nucleotides: 23. CDR3 residues: CASSPPPQAGMQRGEQYF. DNA for the CDR3: TGTGCCAGCAGCCCCCCTCCCCAAGCGGGAATGCAACGGGGAGAGCAGTACTTC.

V and J are TRBV9 and TRBJ2-3; 14 nucleotides line up with TRBD2. This CDR3 has 16 residues. Germline V gives CDR1 SGDLS, CDR2 YYNGEE. The trim removed 3 bases at V and 4 bases at J, leaving 4 bases unmatched. This CDR3 reads CASSARLAGGADTQYF. DNA for the CDR3: TGTGCCAGCAGCGCCAGACTAGCGGGGGGGGCAGATACGCAGTATTTT. The full variable domain, its missing parts supplied by reference TRBV9 and TRBJ2-3, is DSGVTQTPKHLITATGQRVTLRCSPRSGDLSVYWYQQSLDQGLQFLIQYYNGEERAKGNILERFSAQQFPDLHSELNLSSLELGDSALYFCASSARLAGGADTQYFGPGTRLTVL.

The V and J genes are TRBV30 and TRBJ2-3, with D possibly being TRBD2 (7 bases). CDR1 GTSNPN and CDR2 SVGIG come from the germline V gene (reference sequence). The V end was cut by 2 bases, the J end by 2 bases, with 14 bases between. CDR3 length: 15 amino acids. This CDR3 is CAWSLGGRYTDTQYF. In nucleotides, the CDR3 is TGTGCCTGGAGTTTGGGGGGGCGGTACACAGATACGCAGTATTTT.

The gene calls are TRBV18 and TRBJ2-6; D remains ambiguous. In germline, CDR1 is KGHSH, CDR2 LQKENI. The germline V and J ends were trimmed by 3 bases and 0 bases, with 9 bases remaining between them. The CDR3 sequence is 16 residues long. The CDR3 spells CASSPPRISGANVLTF. CDR3 nucleotide sequence: TGTGCCAGCTCACCGCCCAGGATCTCTGGGGCCAACGTCCTGACTTTC.

This CDR3 reads CASSPTGGGYEQYF. CDR3 nucleotides: TGTGCCAGTAGTCCGACAGGGGGCGGTTACGAGCAGTACTTC. This chain connects TRBV19 to TRBJ2-7; 10 nucleotides match TRBD1. Germline V gives CDR1 LNHDA, CDR2 SQIVND (reference sequence). This CDR3 comprises 14 residues. V dropped 5 bases and J dropped 4; count of bases not matched to a gene: 5.

The chain couples TRBV7-9 to TRBJ1-4, with D possibly being TRBD1 (6 bases). V was shortened by 5 bases and J by 4 bases, with 14 bases between the two germline ends. Germline CDR1 is SEHNR and CDR2 is FQNEAQ (reference sequence). This CDR3 is 15 amino acids long. The CDR3, as DNA: TGTGCCAGCAGCCACGTAGACAGGAGTAATGAAAAACTGTTTTTT. Its protein is CASSHVDRSNEKLFF.

This chain links TRBV27 with TRBJ2-7; possibly TRBD2 for D (5 bases). Germline V CDR1 and CDR2: MNHEY, SMNVEV (reference sequence). The CDR3 has 13 amino acids. Trimming cost V 6 bases and J 3 bases, with 12 bases left between them. CDR3 DNA: TGTGCCAGCAGGCGGGCCCCTAGCTACGAGCAGTACTTC. Translation gives CASRRAPSYEQYF.

The V gene is TRBV19, the J gene TRBJ2-1, with 12 positions matching TRBD2. This CDR3 is 19 amino acids long. V lost 5 bases to trimming and J lost 0 bases; unmatched junction nucleotides: 11. Germline V gene data show CDR1 as LNHDA and CDR2 as SQIVND (reference sequence). The CDR3 region is CASSVLAGGRHSSYNEQFF. DNA for the CDR3: TGTGCCAGTAGTGTTCTAGCGGGAGGGCGACATAGCTCCTACAATGAGCAGTTCTTC. Full variable domain (rest looked up from reference TRBV19 and TRBJ2-1): DGGITQSPKYLFRKEGQNVTLSCEQNLNHDAMYWYRQDPGQGLRLIYYSQIVNDFQKGDIAEGYSVSREKKESFPLTVTSAQKNPTAFYLCASSVLAGGRHSSYNEQFFGPGTRLTVL.

This chain joins TRBV15 and TRBJ2-7; TRBD1 matches at 9 bases. Germline loops: CDR1 LNHNV, CDR2 YYDKDF (reference sequence). Trimming cost V 0 bases and J 1 base; bases outside gene matches: 7. The CDR3 contains 17 residues. In DNA form, the CDR3 reads TGTGCCACCAGCAGAGATTATCCGGGACAGGGATCCTACGAGCAGTACTTC. The encoded protein is CATSRDYPGQGSYEQYF.

This sequence joins TRBV6-5 and TRBJ1-1; 9 positions agree with TRBD1. The CDR3 sequence is 13 residues long. V shed 5 bases, J shed 5 bases, and the junction held 3 bases outside the gene matches. Germline CDR1 and CDR2: MNHEY and SVGAGI. The CDR3 protein is CASSDRGGTEAFF. CDR3 coding DNA: TGTGCCAGCAGTGACAGGGGGGGGACTGAAGCTTTCTTT.

The rearrangement links TRBV6-1 to TRBJ2-7, with TRBD1 matching over 7 bases. This CDR3 region has 16 residues. Germline V lookup: CDR1 MNHNS, CDR2 SASEGT. V trimming: 1 base; J trimming: 3 bases; junction bases outside the gene matches: 9. The CDR3 DNA reads as TGTGCCAGCAGTGAAGGATCCGGGACAGTTAACTACGAGCAGTACTTC. Residues: CASSEGSGTVNYEQYF.

The chain couples TRBV4-2 to TRBJ2-3, with D possibly matching TRBD2 (5 bases). Germline V gives CDR1 LGHNA, CDR2 YNFKEQ. V gave up 1 base and J gave up 6 bases, with 17 bases separating them. There are 16 residues in the CDR3. CDR3 bases: TGTGCCAGCAGCCAAGTGGGCGTCGGCCGAGGGGATACGCAGTATTTT. Translation gives CASSQVGVGRGDTQYF.

Comment on this clone: Mismatch with germline at one junction end may stem from a read error. This sequence joins TRBV6-5 and TRBJ2-7; a weak D match, TRBD2 (7 bases). Germline V gene data show CDR1 as MNHEY and CDR2 as SVGAGI. This CDR3 is built from 15 residues. The CDR3 loop is CASSTEGGTTYELYF. CDR3 DNA sequence: TGTGCCAGCAGTACGGAGGGGGGGACCACCTACGAGCTGTACTTC.

V usage is TRBV11-3 and J usage is TRBJ2-1; TRBD2 matches at 15 bases. Germline V CDR1 and CDR2: SGHNT, YENEEA. The CDR3 spans 17 residues. With 2 bases clipped from V and 7 bases from J, the junction kept 6 bases outside the gene matches. The DNA of the CDR3 is TGTGCCAGCAGCTTAAGGACTAGCGGGAGGGCTATGAATGAGCAGTTCTTC. Its protein product is CASSLRTSGRAMNEQFF. Using reference TRBV11-3 and TRBJ2-1 for the parts outside the CDR3, the full variable domain is EAGVVQSPRYKIIEKKQPVAFWCNPISGHNTLYWYLQNLGQGPELLIRYENEEAVDDSQLPKDRFSAERLKGVDSTLKIQPAELGDSAVYLCASSLRTSGRAMNEQFFGPGTRLTVL.

The chain is built from TRBV9 and TRBJ2-1, with 7 bases aligning to TRBD1. Germline V CDR1 and CDR2: SGDLS, YYNGEE. This CDR3 comprises 15 residues. The J segment lost 3 bases and the V segment lost 3 bases, leaving 6 bases of the junction unmatched. CDR3 sequence: CASSDPQGFYNEQFF. The CDR3 nucleotides are TGTGCCAGCAGCGACCCACAGGGGTTCTACAATGAGCAGTTCTTC.

This clone was counted between two and nine times. CDR3 DNA: TGCAGCGTTGAAGATAGGCAACAGGGGGGCGAGCAGTACTTC. It specifies CSVEDRQQGGEQYF. The chain links TRBV29-1 to TRBJ2-7, with TRBD1 matching 8 bases. CDR1 SQVTM and CDR2 ANQGSEA come from the germline V gene. This CDR3 contains 14 residues. J gave up 6 bases and V 0 bases, and 7 bases lay outside the gene matches.

J is TRBJ1-1 and V is TRBV19, with a possible D match to TRBD1 (5 bases). V shed 5 bases and J shed 4 bases, with 8 bases lying between them. There are 12 residues in the CDR3. Germline V gives CDR1 LNHDA, CDR2 SQIVND (reference sequence). The CDR3 DNA reads TGTGCCAGTAGTGCAGGGCGCACTGAAGCTTTCTTT. Its translation is CASSAGRTEAFF.

The V call is TRBV5-6, the J call TRBJ2-1, with 9 bases lining up with TRBD2. CDR1 and CDR2 from the germline V gene are SGHDT and YYEEEE. V was clipped by 0 bases and J by 3 bases; unmatched bases: 4. This CDR3 has 16 residues. CDR3 nucleotides: TGTGCCAGCAGCTTGGATGGCGGGAGGGTCTACAATGAGCAGTTCTTC. The encoded protein is CASSLDGGRVYNEQFF.

The V and J genes are TRBV7-2 and TRBJ2-1; TRBD1 might be the D (5 bases). There are 16 residues in the CDR3. V dropped 2 bases and J dropped 1 base, with 12 bases sitting between them. Germline V gene lookup returns CDR1 SGHTA and CDR2 FQGNSA. DNA of the CDR3: TGTGCCAGCAGCTTATCCTCAGACAGTTCCTACAATGAGCAGTTCTTC. Translating gives CASSLSSDSSYNEQFF. Full variable domain (remainder filled in from reference TRBV7-2 and TRBJ2-1): GAGVSQSPSNKVTEKGKDVELRCDPISGHTALYWYRQSLGQGLEFLIYFQGNSAPDKSGLPSDRFSAERTGGSVSTLTIQRTQQEDSAVYLCASSLSSDSSYNEQFFGPGTRLTVL.

The V call is TRBV7-6, the J call TRBJ2-1; D may be TRBD2 (5 bases). Deletions cut 2 bases from V and 0 bases from J, with 8 bases between. Germline values: CDR1 SGHVS, CDR2 FNYEAQ. CDR3 length equals 15 residues. The CDR3 DNA reads TGTGCCAGCAGCTTAAGACTATCCTCCTACAATGAGCAGTTCTTC. As protein: CASSLRLSSYNEQFF.

The chain is built from TRBV10-3 and TRBJ2-3; 15 bases align to TRBD2. Germline V gives CDR1 ENHRY, CDR2 SYGVKD. This CDR3 comprises 17 residues. V lost 6 bases and J lost 4; bases outside the gene matches: 8. CDR3 sequence (DNA): TGTGCCATCAGGAGGACTAGCGGGAGGGTCCCCCCAGATACGCAGTATTTT. This sequence encodes CAIRRTSGRVPPDTQYF.

The rearrangement joins TRBV5-1 to TRBJ2-5; D is unclear. The V and J ends lost 4 bases and 1 base respectively, with 2 bases between them. The CDR3 loop spans 11 amino acids. CDR1 and CDR2 from the germline V gene are SGHRS and YFSETQ. The CDR3 here is CASSLQETQYF. In DNA, the CDR3 is TGCGCCAGCAGCCTCCAAGAGACCCAGTACTTC. Together with reference TRBV5-1 and TRBJ2-5, the CDR3 gives the full variable domain: KAGVTQTPRYLIKTRGQQVTLSCSPISGHRSVSWYQQTPGQGLQFLFEYFSETQRNKGNFPGRFSGRQFSNSRSEMNVSTLELGDSALYLCASSLQETQYFGPGTRLLVL.

The chain joins TRBV6-1 to TRBJ1-5; D gene uncertain. V was shortened by 10 bases and J by 7 bases, with 14 bases between the two germline ends. This CDR3 region has 12 residues. Germline lookup yields CDR1 MNHNS and CDR2 SASEGT. CDR3 residues: CAIAGSDQPQHF. CDR3 DNA: TGTGCCATCGCAGGTAGTGACCAGCCCCAGCATTTT.

The chain carries TRBV5-1 and TRBJ2-3; 9 positions match TRBD1. CDR1 is SGHRS and CDR2 is YFSETQ in the germline V gene. The CDR3 is 14 amino acids. Trimming took 4 bases from V and 4 from J; bases not matched to a gene: 4. In nucleotides, the CDR3 is TGCGCCAGCAGCCGGACAGGGGTGCCAGATACGCAGTATTTT. It translates to CASSRTGVPDTQYF.

The chain is built from TRBV10-1 and TRBJ2-3, with 12 bases fitting TRBD2. Germline values: CDR1 WNHNN, CDR2 SYGVQD (reference sequence). CDR3 length: 15 residues. With 5 bases clipped from V and 3 bases from J, the junction kept 3 bases outside the gene matches. The CDR3 DNA is TGCGCCAGCAGTTTGACTAGCGGGAGTACAGATACGCAGTATTTT. Protein product: CASSLTSGSTDTQYF.